This T cell receptor (beta chain) was documented in a study of blood T cell repertoires in COVID-19. Study at large: Samples taken during acute and convalescent COVID-19 were collected in the United States, Italy and Spain. PBMCs, B-cell-depleted T cells, or T cells were the source of the cDNA or gDNA that made up the material.

Trimming left V 0 bases short and J 8 bases short, with 13 bases between. This CDR3 comprises 14 residues. Germline CDR1 GTSNPN, CDR2 SVGIG (reference sequence). Authors' processing steps: Amplified reference gene primers provided the basis for estimating nucleated cell counts. Sequenced by immunoSEQ multiplex PCR; TCRdb stores in-frame clones only, minus some. That table supplies the V and J calls and clone size; D and trimming were determined from the DNA. The sample yields 240,000 or so clones, 88% seen once. The clonotype comes from a woman in her thirties or forties who had recovered from COVID-19. V usage is TRBV30 and J usage is TRBJ1-4, with a tentative D call TRBD1 (6 bases). Specimen: peripheral blood. This CDR3 is CAWSVGGLGEKLFF. In nucleotides, the CDR3 is TGTGCCTGGAGTGTTGGGGGCTTAGGAGAAAAACTGTTTTTT. The full variable domain, rest sourced from reference TRBV30 and TRBJ1-4, is SQTIHQWPATLVQPVGSPLSLECTVEGTSNPNLYWYRQAAGRGLQLLFYSVGIGQISSEVPQNLSASRPQDRQFILSSKKLLLSDSGFYLCAWSVGGLGEKLFFGSGTQLSVL.